Presented here are 12 T cell receptor beta chains from one specimen sequenced in a study of vaccination and CD4 T cells after COVID-19 (dated 2022 in TCRdb). The treatment or condition label, as the study defines it: 10-day PBMC culture with coronavirus spike peptide pools or control peptides (ViraFEST assay). Antigens of these TCRs are unknown. Library preparation was by PCR. The run used an Illumina iSeq 100. TCR sequencing of DNA from cultured CD4+ T cells used the Oncomine TCR Beta short-read assay at the Johns Hopkins FTIC core. Using fastp at Q25 and MiXCR, TCRdb reprocessed the public reads and kept productive beta chains. Rows merge per CDR3 protein into single entries with the most common DNA and genes. The table for this sample lists about 17,000 distinct CDR3 sequences; about 55% of them were counted only once. 7.5% to 9.5% of the sample is taken by the ten largest. The sample consisted of CD4+ T cells from blood, cultured in vitro. All receptors come from a human donor who had recovered from COVID-19.

This chain links TRBV30 with TRBJ1-1; maybe TRBD1 (5 bases). Trimming cost V 1 base and J 3 bases, with 15 bases left between them. CDR3 size: 15 residues. Germline V gene lookup returns CDR1 GTSNPN and CDR2 SVGIG (reference sequence). CDR3 nucleotides: TGTGCCTGGAGTGCCGGGGGTGGGGAGCACACTGAAGCTTTCTTT. This codes for CAWSAGGGEHTEAFF.

V and J are TRBV6-2 or TRBV6-3 and TRBJ1-6; D is undetermined. CDR3 length: 13 amino acids. Germline loops: CDR1 MNHEY, CDR2 SVGEGT. V lost 7 bases and J lost 7, with 11 bases in between. The CDR3 reads CASMARRNSPLHF. CDR3 sequence (DNA): TGTGCCAGCATGGCCAGGCGGAATTCACCCCTCCACTTT.

The gene calls are TRBV24-1 and TRBJ2-3, with a tentative D call TRBD2 (7 bases). The CDR3 is made up of 13 amino acids. Trimming removed 9 bases from V and 2 bases from J, with 11 bases in between. CDR1 and CDR2 from the germline V gene are KGHDR and SFDVKD. The CDR3 DNA is TGTGCCACCGAGGGGGGGCTCACAGATACGCAGTATTTT. Protein product: CATEGGLTDTQYF.

The chain joins TRBV6-1 to TRBJ2-2; 8 bases agree with TRBD1. CDR1 MNHNS and CDR2 SASEGT come from the germline V gene. The CDR3 consists of 14 residues. V gave up 7 bases and J gave up 7 bases; unmatched junction bases: 8. The CDR3 sequence: CASKKQGEVGELFF. The CDR3 DNA is TGTGCCAGCAAGAAACAGGGGGAGGTCGGGGAGCTGTTTTTT.

The V gene is TRBV28, the J gene TRBJ1-3, with a possible D match to TRBD1 (6 bases). This CDR3 is built from 15 residues. Trimming took off 2 bases at V and 4 bases at J, with 12 bases between the two ends. From germline, CDR1 is MDHEN and CDR2 SYDVKM. The CDR3 bases are TGTGCCAGCAGTTTACGGGGGGCGACCGGAAACACCATATATTTT. Translated, it gives CASSLRGATGNTIYF.

DNA for the CDR3: TGTGCCAGCAGTTTCGGGACAGGGCACGGAGATACGCAGTATTTT. Its translation is CASSFGTGHGDTQYF. The V gene is TRBV2, the J gene TRBJ2-3, with 9 bases lining up with TRBD1. CDR1 is SNHLY and CDR2 is FYNNEI in the germline V gene. The CDR3 runs 15 residues. Unmatched junction bases numbered 8, after V lost 5 bases and J lost 5 bases. Full variable domain (remainder filled in from reference TRBV2 and TRBJ2-3): EPEVTQTPSHQVTQMGQEVILRCVPISNHLYFYWYRQILGQKVEFLVSFYNNEISEKSEIFDDQFSVERPDGSNFTLKIRSTKLEDSAMYFCASSFGTGHGDTQYFGPGTRLTVL.

This clonotype appeared a single time. The J gene is TRBJ2-3, the V gene TRBV4-1; the D gene is possibly TRBD2 (7 bases). Germline CDR1 MGHRA, CDR2 YSYEKL. This CDR3 comprises 17 residues. Trimming stripped 1 base from V and 1 base from J, with 15 bases between. DNA of the CDR3: TGCGCCAGCAGCCAAGTAAGGGGGGGGCTAGGCACAGATACGCAGTATTTT. Amino acids: CASSQVRGGLGTDTQYF.

J is TRBJ1-3 and V is TRBV20-1, with TRBD1 as a possible D gene (5 bases). The V end was cut by 0 bases, the J end by 0 bases, with 6 bases between. The germline V gene has CDR1 DFQATT and CDR2 SNEGSKA (reference sequence). This CDR3 spans 14 amino acids. The CDR3 loop reads CSAREQGSGNTIYF. DNA for the CDR3: TGCAGTGCTAGAGAGCAGGGCTCTGGAAACACCATATATTTT.

The chain employs TRBV6-2 or TRBV6-3 and TRBJ1-1; 9 nucleotides line up with TRBD1. CDR3 length: 15 residues. Germline V gene sequence: CDR1 MNHEY, CDR2 SVGEGT. Germline trimming cut 2 bases from V and 1 base from J; bases unmatched to any gene: 2. CDR3 in DNA: TGTGCCAGCAGTTACGCGGACAGGGGGAACACTGAAGCTTTCTTT. Translated, it gives CASSYADRGNTEAFF.

V gene TRBV5-1 combines with J gene TRBJ1-5; D is unresolved. The CDR3 runs 15 residues. Germline V CDR1 and CDR2: SGHRS, YFSETQ. Trimming stripped 4 bases from V and 1 base from J, with 12 bases between. CDR3 sequence: CASSAGFESNQPQHF. Written as DNA, the CDR3 is TGCGCCAGCAGCGCCGGGTTTGAGAGCAATCAGCCCCAGCATTTT.

This chain connects TRBV7-9 to TRBJ1-2, with 7 bases matching TRBD1. Germline trimming cut 5 bases from V and 8 bases from J; bases unmatched to any gene: 5. Germline V gives CDR1 SEHNR, CDR2 FQNEAQ (reference sequence). The CDR3 length is 12 residues. CDR3 loop: CASSPRGFGYTF. In nucleotides, the CDR3 is TGTGCCAGCAGCCCCAGGGGGTTCGGCTACACCTTC.

J is TRBJ1-4 and V is TRBV11-1; D call uncertain. V was trimmed by 5 bases and J by 0 bases, leaving 13 bases between them. The germline gives CDR1 SGHAT, CDR2 FQDESV (reference sequence). The CDR3 is 16 residues long. The CDR3 loop reads CASSPELSTTNEKLFF. The CDR3 DNA reads TGTGCCAGCAGCCCGGAGCTAAGTACAACTAATGAAAAACTGTTTTTT.